This T cell receptor (beta chain) was sequenced for a study of T cell responses to AZD1222 COVID-19 vaccine (dated by TCRdb to the early 2020s). Describing the broader study: TCR sequencing was performed for 230 to 250 trial participants, of whom 200 to 210 were given two doses of AZD1222 and some 26 were given two doses of MenACWY control vaccine. Trial participants were enrolled into age subgroups of 18-55, 56-69 and 70-plus years, which contained around 150, 29 and 61 TCR-sequenced participants, respectively. What the research found in general, with its limitations: Conclusions about previously exposed vaccinees are limited because only a handful of AZD1222 recipients were SARS-CoV-2 seropositive at baseline. Because no day 14 peak-response samples were available, repertoires were characterized only after the peak T cell response. Reportedly, almost half of the unique spike-specific TCRs recognized epitopes lying outside the regions that are mutated in the B.1.351 and B.1.1.7 variants. The vaccine-associated CD4 TCRs covered the entire spike protein, and the dominant responses fell in regions 160-218 and 743-854. The 56-69-year group was small, and its depth increase did not reach significance, likely because of low power. A significant rise in spike-specific TCR breadth and depth was observed after two AZD1222 doses relative to day 0 and relative to MenACWY recipients. Participants were mostly white British and included more females than males, and it was suggested by the authors that clonal diversity may have been underestimated.

A remark on this clone: Its binding antigen is unknown. No qualities accompany the bases; no much larger clone lies one base away.

Read against the paper, the sample's time point label means: baseline before first vaccination. The treatment or condition label for this specimen denotes: meningococcal conjugate vaccine given as trial control. Vaccinee samples were obtained from the UK trials COV001 and COV002, which included a single-blind randomized controlled phase 2/3 trial of AZD1222 (ChAdOx1 nCoV-19) in healthy adults. For TCRbeta chain sequencing, PBMC samples were collected from trial participants at day 0 and at day 28 after the second dose. The CDR3 regions of human TCRbeta chains were subjected to immunosequencing. In the paper's pipeline: Repertoire TCRs were matched against a reference library of SARS-CoV-2-specific TCRs generated with the MIRA antigen-specificity platform. Breadth was defined as the fraction of unique TCRs that were SARS-CoV-2-associated, and depth was defined as the fraction of total T cells that were SARS-CoV-2-associated. Each spike-specific TCR was assigned to its reactive spike region and to a CD4 or CD8 class using the MIRA data. Log10-transformed breadth and depth values were compared by one-way ANOVA with Sidak's multiple comparisons tests. Sourced from immuneACCESS, this table was stored by TCRdb with only in-frame sequences that have V and J called. A share of the clones is absent; for the studies checked, an unresolved V gene accounts for under half, and the remainder has no known explanation. That table gives V, J and clone size, and the DNA gave D and trimming. This sample holds about 190,000 clones; about nine tenths were observed only once. The ten biggest clones cover less than 3% of the sample.

The junction shows trimming of 3 bases on V and 7 bases on J, and the gene matches do not reach 8 bases of it. Via the germline V gene, CDR1 is SGHTA and CDR2 FQGNSA. The CDR3 sequence holds 14 residues, the cysteine and phenylalanine included. Kept here is only the CDR3 DNA, which spans 42 bases and is read in frame from base 1. Sequencing was performed on peripheral blood, taken on day 0 of MenACWY control vaccination. This chain joins TRBV7-2 to TRBJ1-2, with 7 bases in between that match TRBD1. This TCR was recovered from an adult in good health. The CDR3 amino acid sequence is: CASSFGTEAVGYTF. Read as DNA, the sequence is TGTGCCAGCAGCTTCGGGACAGAGGCGGTTGGCTACACCTTC.